The 18 T cell receptor beta chains presented below share a single source sample, sequenced in a study of CD8+ T cells in alopecia areata (dated by TCRdb to 2017 to 2018). The method was the immunoSEQ multiplex PCR assay. For TCR sequencing, RNA was extracted from every sample and reverse transcribed into cDNA to serve as template. Sourced from immuneACCESS, this table was stored by TCRdb with only in-frame sequences that have V and J called. A share of the clones is absent; for the studies checked, an unresolved V gene accounts for under half, and the remainder has no known explanation. The sample profile shows roughly 97,000 clones; less than 50% of them were found once. The ten largest clones capture 1% to 1.5% of the sample. The sequenced sample consisted of CD4+ T cells sorted from blood. The receptor source for this set is a human donor with alopecia areata.

CDR3: CASTLGLNNEQFF. Here the CDR3 DNA reads TGTGCCAGCACTCTGGGACTCAACAATGAGCAGTTCTTC. The chain joins TRBV2 to TRBJ2-1; the D gene is possibly TRBD2 (6 bases). V was shortened by 7 bases and J by 5 bases, with 12 bases between the two germline ends. This CDR3 is 13 amino acids long. Per germline, CDR1 SNHLY and CDR2 FYNNEI.

The V call is TRBV5-8, the J call TRBJ2-5; D is unresolved. Per germline, CDR1 SGHTS and CDR2 YDEGEE. The CDR3 runs to 12 residues. V shed 4 bases and J shed 3 bases, with 7 bases lying between them. The CDR3 protein is CASSQVEETQYF. CDR3 nucleotides: TGTGCCAGCAGCCAGGTGGAAGAGACCCAGTACTTC.

This chain links TRBV5-1 with TRBJ2-1; D unclear. Germline V gene lookup returns CDR1 SGHRS and CDR2 YFSETQ. Trimming cost V 1 base and J 8 bases, with 7 bases left between them. CDR3 length equals 12 residues. The CDR3: CASSLSLDEQFF. In DNA form, the CDR3 reads TGCGCCAGCAGCTTGTCTTTGGATGAGCAGTTCTTC. The full variable domain, rest sourced from reference TRBV5-1 and TRBJ2-1, is KAGVTQTPRYLIKTRGQQVTLSCSPISGHRSVSWYQQTPGQGLQFLFEYFSETQRNKGNFPGRFSGRQFSNSRSEMNVSTLELGDSALYLCASSLSLDEQFFGPGTRLTVL.

This chain uses TRBV5-4 with TRBJ2-7; TRBD1 matches at 10 bases. Germline assignment: CDR1 SGHNT and CDR2 YYREEE (reference sequence). Trimming removed 2 bases from V and 6 bases from J; junction bases left unmatched: 5. This CDR3 has 14 amino acids. The DNA of the CDR3 is TGTGCCAGCAGCTTACGACAGGGGGCATTCGAGCAGTACTTC. Protein sequence: CASSLRQGAFEQYF.

V gene TRBV30 combines with J gene TRBJ2-7; 7 bases are a match to TRBD1. V shed 2 bases and J 2 bases; nucleotides not matched to a gene: 3. CDR1 is GTSNPN, CDR2 SVGIG, per germline (reference sequence). The CDR3 spans 13 residues. This CDR3 is CAWSPGGAYEQYF. CDR3 sequence (DNA): TGTGCCTGGAGTCCAGGGGGTGCCTACGAGCAGTACTTC.

This clone was observed a few times. The J gene is TRBJ2-3, the V gene TRBV29-1; weak D call: TRBD1 (6 bases). V was cut by 7 bases and J by 1 base, with 18 bases left in between. The V gene's germline CDR1 is SQVTM and CDR2 ANQGSEA. The CDR3 has 15 residues. DNA for the CDR3: TGCAGCGGAAGACGGGACACTACGGGCACAGATACGCAGTATTTT. This gives the protein CSGRRDTTGTDTQYF.

This clone occurred a few times. This sequence joins TRBV29-1 and TRBJ2-3; no firm D call. The CDR3 totals 14 residues. Germline values: CDR1 SQVTM, CDR2 ANQGSEA. V was shortened by 2 bases and J by 1 base, with 10 bases between the two germline ends. The DNA for the CDR3 is TGCAGCGTTGAATCGTGGGCCCGCACAGATACGCAGTATTTT. Translating gives CSVESWARTDTQYF.

The V and J genes are TRBV29-1 and TRBJ2-3, with 9 bases identical to TRBD2. With V trimmed by 6 bases and J by 2 bases, 9 bases remained unmatched. The CDR3 length is 15 residues. Germline V CDR1 and CDR2: SQVTM, ANQGSEA. The CDR3 sequence is CSVATRLAVTDTQYF. CDR3 sequence (DNA): TGCAGCGTCGCGACTAGACTAGCGGTCACAGATACGCAGTATTTT.

This clone was seen a few times. The chain employs TRBV29-1 and TRBJ1-2; TRBD1 might be the D (6 bases). CDR1 and CDR2 from the germline V gene are SQVTM and ANQGSEA. This CDR3 region has 13 residues. V lost 5 bases to trimming and J lost 6 bases, with 16 bases between them. CDR3 sequence (DNA): TGCAGCGTTCACGAGGGGGGTATTAATGGCTACACCTTC. This sequence encodes CSVHEGGINGYTF.

This clone appeared a few times. The gene calls are TRBV4-3 and TRBJ2-3; TRBD2 agrees at 9 bases. CDR1 and CDR2 (germline): LGHNA, YSLEER. This CDR3 contains 18 residues. Unmatched junction bases numbered 9, after V lost 0 bases and J lost 2 bases. In DNA, the CDR3 is TGCGCCAGCAGCCAAGATTTGGGCGGGGGGGCCTTCACAGATACGCAGTATTTT. Amino acids: CASSQDLGGGAFTDTQYF.

The J gene is TRBJ2-3, the V gene TRBV30; 7 nucleotides match TRBD1. The germline gives CDR1 GTSNPN, CDR2 SVGIG (reference sequence). With V trimmed by 5 bases and J by 1 base, 6 bases remained unmatched. CDR3 size: 14 residues. DNA for the CDR3: TGTGCCTGGCGACAGGGTTGGGGCACAGATACGCAGTATTTT. Amino acids: CAWRQGWGTDTQYF. The complete variable domain, with remaining parts taken from reference TRBV30 and TRBJ2-3, reads SQTIHQWPATLVQPVGSPLSLECTVEGTSNPNLYWYRQAAGRGLQLLFYSVGIGQISSEVPQNLSASRPQDRQFILSSKKLLLSDSGFYLCAWRQGWGTDTQYFGPGTRLTVL.

V is TRBV7-9 and J is TRBJ2-3; TRBD1 might be the D (6 bases). Trimming removed 5 bases at V and 9 bases at J, with 12 bases between. This CDR3 spans 12 amino acids. Germline CDR1 SEHNR, CDR2 FQNEAQ (reference sequence). The CDR3 bases are TGTGCCAGCAGCCCTGGGCAGGGGACGCAGTATTTT. Translating it yields CASSPGQGTQYF.

This clone was observed a handful of times. The J gene is TRBJ2-7, the V gene TRBV29-1; D is unclear. The germline V gene encodes CDR1 SQVTM and CDR2 ANQGSEA. The CDR3 length is 12 residues. Trimming took 3 bases from V and 6 from J, leaving 12 bases between them. CDR3 amino acids: CSVELSGREQYF. CDR3 bases: TGCAGCGTTGAGCTCTCGGGTCGCGAGCAGTACTTC.

This rearrangement joins TRBV30 to TRBJ2-1; TRBD1 aligns across 7 bases. The CDR3 covers 15 residues. CDR1 GTSNPN and CDR2 SVGIG come from the germline V gene (reference sequence). Losses at the gene ends were 3 bases for V and 0 bases for J; bases not matched to a gene: 5. The CDR3 DNA sequence: TGTGCCTGGAGGATTACAGGGGCCTCCTACAATGAGCAGTTCTTC. It specifies CAWRITGASYNEQFF. Combining the CDR3 with reference TRBV30 and TRBJ2-1 gives the whole variable domain SQTIHQWPATLVQPVGSPLSLECTVEGTSNPNLYWYRQAAGRGLQLLFYSVGIGQISSEVPQNLSASRPQDRQFILSSKKLLLSDSGFYLCAWRITGASYNEQFFGPGTRLTVL.

This clone was seen more than once but under ten times. The rearrangement uses TRBV29-1 and TRBJ1-1, with unresolved D. V was shortened by 7 bases and J by 6 bases, with 9 bases between the two germline ends. There are 10 residues in the CDR3. Germline V gene sequence: CDR1 SQVTM, CDR2 ANQGSEA. The CDR3 here is CSAADAEAFF. CDR3 DNA sequence: TGCAGCGCCGCTGATGCTGAAGCTTTCTTT. Complete variable domain (other parts from reference TRBV29-1 and TRBJ1-1): SAVISQKPSRDICQRGTSLTIQCQVDSQVTMMFWYRQQPGQSLTLIATANQGSEATYESGFVIDKFPISRPNLTFSTLTVSNMSPEDSSIYLCSAADAEAFFGQGTRLTVV.

The CDR3 bases are TGTGCCTGGAGTGTACGAGGGTTTTGGGAGCAGTACTTC. As protein: CAWSVRGFWEQYF. This chain links TRBV30 with TRBJ2-7, with a weak D call TRBD2 (5 bases). CDR3 size: 13 residues. V was pared by 0 bases and J by 7 bases, with 13 bases between. In germline, CDR1 is GTSNPN, CDR2 SVGIG (reference sequence). The whole variable domain, filled in from reference TRBV30 and TRBJ2-7, reads SQTIHQWPATLVQPVGSPLSLECTVEGTSNPNLYWYRQAAGRGLQLLFYSVGIGQISSEVPQNLSASRPQDRQFILSSKKLLLSDSGFYLCAWSVRGFWEQYFGPGTRLTVT.

This clone was seen a single time. The J gene is TRBJ2-7, the V gene TRBV7-8; TRBD2 is a possible D gene (5 bases). Trimming shortened V by 1 base and J by 0 bases, and 7 bases separated the two germline ends. CDR1 and CDR2 (germline): SGHVS, FQNEAQ. The CDR3 spans 14 residues. This chain's CDR3 is CASSLVAGSYEQYF. The CDR3 DNA sequence: TGTGCCAGCAGCTTAGTGGCGGGCTCCTACGAGCAGTACTTC. Full variable domain (remainder filled in from reference TRBV7-8 and TRBJ2-7): GAGVSQSPRYKVAKRGQDVALRCDPISGHVSLFWYQQALGQGPEFLTYFQNEAQLDKSGLPSDRFFAERPEGSVSTLKIQRTQQEDSAVYLCASSLVAGSYEQYFGPGTRLTVT.

The rearrangement links TRBV5-1 to TRBJ2-7; 9 bases agree with TRBD1. V lost 4 bases and J lost 3; bases outside the gene matches: 5. The V gene's germline CDR1 is SGHRS and CDR2 YFSETQ. The CDR3 has 14 residues. CDR3 sequence (DNA): TGCGCCAGCAGCACGGGACAGGGCTACTACGAGCAGTACTTC. This sequence encodes CASSTGQGYYEQYF.